This T cell receptor beta chain was identified during a study of technical replicates of blood from a few donors. The method was immunoSEQ multiplex PCR; TCRdb's version includes in-frame clones alone and lacks a portion of them. Of tens of thousands of clones listed, about 90% are singletons. The CDR3 is 18 residues long. V was clipped by 4 bases and J by 0 bases; unmatched bases: 10. Germline CDR1 and CDR2: SGHVS and FQNEAQ. The source is a human donor in good health. Some clones in this sample may be carry-over from other donors' samples. The sample taken for sequencing was T cells isolated from PBMCs. The chain couples TRBV7-8 to TRBJ2-1, with TRBD2 matching over 9 bases. The CDR3 is CASSSRLAEISSYNEQFF. The DNA for the CDR3 is TGTGCCAGCAGCTCCCGACTAGCGGAGATAAGCTCCTACAATGAGCAGTTCTTC.